The 28 T cell receptor beta chains presented below share a single source sample, sequenced in a study of blood T cell repertoires in COVID-19. Assay: immunoSEQ multiplex PCR; the TCRdb copy retains only in-frame clones and omits some. The sample contains around 200,000 clones, roughly nine tenths of which appear only once. The specimen sequenced was peripheral blood. These receptor sequences come from a woman aged 60-75 years with COVID-19, enrolled during active disease.

The chain has TRBV27 and TRBJ2-1; 10 nucleotides align to TRBD2. J was trimmed by 7 bases and V by 5 bases; bases with no gene match: 5. This CDR3 has 14 residues. Per germline, CDR1 MNHEY and CDR2 SMNVEV (reference sequence). CDR3 amino acids: CASSGVAGGNEQFF. CDR3 nucleotides: TGTGCCAGCAGTGGGGTAGCGGGAGGTAATGAGCAGTTCTTC.

The count of this clone is one. This chain links TRBV5-6 with TRBJ2-2; 13 nucleotides match TRBD2. V was pared by 1 base and J by 7 bases, with 10 bases of the junction left unmatched. The CDR3 covers 18 residues. Looked up from germline, CDR1 is SGHDT and CDR2 is YYEEEE. The CDR3: CASSLFTSGRAVNGELFF. The DNA of the CDR3 is TGTGCCAGCAGCTTGTTCACTAGCGGGAGGGCCGTAAACGGGGAGCTGTTTTTT.

This chain links TRBV9 with TRBJ1-6; TRBD1 is a possible D gene (5 bases). V was shortened by 4 bases and J by 3 bases, with 20 bases between the two germline ends. The germline CDR1 and CDR2 sequences are SGDLS and YYNGEE. The CDR3 sequence is 18 residues long. CDR3 residues: CASSPHSGGANYNSPLHF. CDR3 DNA sequence: TGTGCCAGCAGCCCTCATTCTGGAGGGGCGAACTATAATTCACCCCTCCACTTT. Based on the CDR3 plus reference TRBV9 and TRBJ1-6, the full variable domain is DSGVTQTPKHLITATGQRVTLRCSPRSGDLSVYWYQQSLDQGLQFLIQYYNGEERAKGNILERFSAQQFPDLHSELNLSSLELGDSALYFCASSPHSGGANYNSPLHFGNGTRLTVT.

The CDR3 nucleotides are TGTGCCAGCAGCTTGTGGCTAGACAGCTCCTACGAGCAGTACTTC. Protein: CASSLWLDSSYEQYF. The chain employs TRBV7-2 and TRBJ2-7; the D gene is possibly TRBD1 (5 bases). V was clipped by 3 bases and J by 0 bases, with 12 bases between them. This CDR3 spans 15 amino acids. Germline assignment: CDR1 SGHTA and CDR2 FQGNSA.

This chain uses TRBV19 with TRBJ1-5; TRBD1 aligns across 9 bases. From germline, CDR1 is LNHDA and CDR2 SQIVND (reference sequence). Losses at the gene ends were 3 bases for V and 6 bases for J; bases not matched to a gene: 3. The length of the CDR3 is 14 residues. CDR3 in amino acids: CASSMETGGQPQHF. The CDR3 nucleotides are TGTGCCAGTAGTATGGAGACAGGGGGTCAGCCCCAGCATTTT.

The chain recombines TRBV7-3 with TRBJ2-2, with 9 bases that match TRBD1. This CDR3 is 18 amino acids long. CDR1 is SGHTA, CDR2 FQGTGA, per germline. With V trimmed by 5 bases and J by 6 bases, 16 bases remained unmatched. As DNA, the CDR3 is TGTGCCAGCAGCCCCCGGGACAGGGATGATGTTTTTGCCGGGGAGCTGTTTTTT. Its protein is CASSPRDRDDVFAGELFF.

The gene calls are TRBV3-1 (or the pseudogene TRBV3-2) and TRBJ2-7, with 7 bases aligning to TRBD1. V lost 4 bases and J lost 0; bases outside the gene matches: 3. The CDR3 loop spans 14 amino acids. Germline-derived CDR1 and CDR2 are LGHDT and YNNKEL (reference sequence). For the CDR3, the DNA is TGTGCCAGCAGCCGGGACAGCTTCTCCTACGAGCAGTACTTC. This translates into CASSRDSFSYEQYF.

The chain links TRBV9 to TRBJ2-7; 8 nucleotides match TRBD2. The V gene's germline CDR1 is SGDLS and CDR2 YYNGEE. The CDR3 has 15 amino acids. Losses at the gene ends were 1 base for V and 4 bases for J; bases not matched to a gene: 7. The CDR3 spells CASSVHPAGEYEQYF. CDR3 DNA: TGTGCCAGCAGCGTACATCCAGCGGGAGAGTACGAGCAGTACTTC.

A single count supports this clone. The chain has TRBV7-8 and TRBJ1-5; D perhaps matches TRBD1 (5 bases). Per the germline V gene, CDR1 is SGHVS and CDR2 is FQNEAQ. The V gene lost 4 bases and the J gene lost 4 bases, with 17 bases spanning the gap. The CDR3 has 16 amino acids. The CDR3 nucleotides read TGTGCCAGCAGCTCCCCCGGGACTTCGGATAATCAGCCCCAGCATTTT. Residues: CASSSPGTSDNQPQHF.

This clone has a handful of counts. The rearrangement uses TRBV7-9 and TRBJ1-4; D gene uncertain. The CDR3 is 16 residues long. Germline CDR1 reads SEHNR; CDR2 reads FQNEAQ (reference sequence). V dropped 4 bases and J dropped 2 bases, with 14 bases sitting between them. CDR3 in amino acids: CASSSFLTGTNEKLFF. The DNA of the CDR3 is TGTGCCAGCAGCTCGTTCCTGACGGGTACTAATGAAAAACTGTTTTTT.

CDR3 DNA sequence: TGTGCCAGCAGCTTAGTTGTGGGAGTCCACACCGGGGAGCTGTTTTTT. Amino acid sequence: CASSLVVGVHTGELFF. The chain is built from TRBV11-2 and TRBJ2-2; weak D call: TRBD2 (5 bases). Germline V gene sequence: CDR1 SGHAT, CDR2 FQNNGV. The CDR3 runs 16 residues. V dropped 1 base and J dropped 3 bases, with 12 bases sitting between them.

The chain carries TRBV18 and TRBJ1-4, with 8 bases lining up with TRBD1. Germline V gene lookup returns CDR1 KGHSH and CDR2 LQKENI. The trim removed 6 bases at V and 6 bases at J, leaving 6 bases unmatched. The CDR3 has 14 amino acids. The CDR3: CASSRDRLHEKLFF. The CDR3 DNA follows: TGTGCCAGCTCCCGGGACAGGCTTCATGAAAAACTGTTTTTT.

V gene TRBV30 combines with J gene TRBJ2-1, with TRBD2 matching over 9 bases. V shed 2 bases and J 7 bases; nucleotides not matched to a gene: 12. The CDR3 covers 16 residues. Per germline, CDR1 GTSNPN and CDR2 SVGIG (reference sequence). CDR3 sequence (DNA): TGTGCCTGGAGTAAGGGGGGTAGCGGGAGAGGAAATGAGCAGTTCTTC. Residues: CAWSKGGSGRGNEQFF.

The chain uses TRBV24-1 and TRBJ2-5, with 8 bases lining up with TRBD1. Germline values: CDR1 KGHDR, CDR2 SFDVKD. CDR3 length equals 15 residues. V was pared by 6 bases and J by 4 bases, with 9 bases of the junction left unmatched. The CDR3: CATSQRTGRIETQYF. The CDR3 coding sequence is TGTGCCACCAGTCAGAGGACAGGGCGGATAGAGACCCAGTACTTC.

The DNA for the CDR3 is TGTGCCAGCAGTCCCCAGTCACTAGCGGGATCGCGTGAGCAGTACTTC. It yields the protein CASSPQSLAGSREQYF. V is TRBV28 and J is TRBJ2-7, with TRBD2 matching over 10 bases. Germline lookup yields CDR1 MDHEN and CDR2 SYDVKM. The CDR3 is 16 residues long. Trimming removed 5 bases from V and 7 bases from J; junction bases left unmatched: 14.

In this sample, this clone turned up once. The J gene is TRBJ2-5, the V gene TRBV19; D perhaps matches TRBD2 (6 bases). There are 12 residues in the CDR3. Trimming took 7 bases from V and 2 from J, leaving 8 bases between them. Germline lookup yields CDR1 LNHDA and CDR2 SQIVND (reference sequence). The CDR3 loop reads CASKGLQETQYF. CDR3 in DNA: TGTGCCAGTAAGGGACTGCAAGAGACCCAGTACTTC.

The chain has TRBV15 and TRBJ1-3; 11 bases align to TRBD1. The length of the CDR3 is 16 residues. J lost 4 bases, V lost 8 bases, and 10 bases had no gene match. Germline V gives CDR1 LNHNV, CDR2 YYDKDF (reference sequence). The CDR3, as DNA: TGTGCCACCGAGCTAGGACAGGGGGCGGGAGGAAACACCATATATTTT. It translates to CATELGQGAGGNTIYF.

The rearrangement joins TRBV7-2 to TRBJ1-2; 10 bases are shared with TRBD1. The V gene's germline CDR1 is SGHTA and CDR2 FQGNSA. The ends lost 0 bases at V and 5 bases at J; junction bases unmatched: 6. The CDR3 length is 16 residues. The CDR3: CASSLAGTGEGYGYTF. The CDR3 DNA reads TGTGCCAGCAGCTTAGCCGGGACAGGGGAGGGTTATGGCTACACCTTC.

This chain joins TRBV15 and TRBJ2-6; TRBD1 agrees at 7 bases. Germline CDR1 and CDR2: LNHNV and YYDKDF (reference sequence). This CDR3 is built from 16 residues. The V and J ends lost 2 bases and 2 bases, in that order; junction bases with no gene match: 3. CDR3 in DNA: TGTGCCACCAGCAGAATAGGGACAGCTGGGGCCAACGTCCTGACTTTC. Translated, it gives CATSRIGTAGANVLTF.

The J gene is TRBJ2-3, the V gene TRBV18; 11 bases align to TRBD1. This CDR3 comprises 14 residues. With V trimmed by 4 bases and J by 6 bases, 3 bases remained unmatched. Germline assignment: CDR1 KGHSH and CDR2 LQKENI. CDR3 DNA: TGTGCCAGCTCACTGGACAGGGGGCTGGATACGCAGTATTTT. Its protein product is CASSLDRGLDTQYF. Full variable domain (outside the CDR3, taken from reference TRBV18 and TRBJ2-3): NAGVMQNPRHLVRRRGQEARLRCSPMKGHSHVYWYRQLPEEGLKFMVYLQKENIIDESGMPKERFSAEFPKEGPSILRIQQVVRGDSAAYFCASSLDRGLDTQYFGPGTRLTVL.

J is TRBJ1-6 and V is TRBV4-3, with 9 bases lining up with TRBD1. The junction had 13 bases not matched to a gene; V was cut back by 6 bases and J by 10 bases. Germline V CDR1 and CDR2: LGHNA, YSLEER. The CDR3 contains 16 residues. DNA of the CDR3: TGCGCCAGCAGGGGACAATCCGGGACAGGGAGATCACCCCTCCACTTT. It specifies CASRGQSGTGRSPLHF.

DNA for the CDR3: TGTGCCAGCAGCCAGGAAACTAGCGGGAGTATTCTGGATACGCAGTATTTT. Protein: CASSQETSGSILDTQYF. The chain uses TRBV4-2 and TRBJ2-3; 11 bases match TRBD2. The germline V gene encodes CDR1 LGHNA and CDR2 YNFKEQ. J lost 6 bases, V lost 3 bases, and 11 bases had no gene match. The CDR3 sequence is 17 residues long.

The chain links TRBV18 to TRBJ2-1, with TRBD2 identical over 10 bases. The CDR3 loop spans 16 amino acids. Germline V gene sequence: CDR1 KGHSH, CDR2 LQKENI. Losses at the gene ends were 2 bases for V and 4 bases for J; bases not matched to a gene: 5. CDR3 loop: CASSPMASGGYNEQFF. The CDR3 nucleotides are TGTGCCAGCTCACCAATGGCTAGCGGGGGTTACAATGAGCAGTTCTTC. The full variable domain, rest sourced from reference TRBV18 and TRBJ2-1, is NAGVMQNPRHLVRRRGQEARLRCSPMKGHSHVYWYRQLPEEGLKFMVYLQKENIIDESGMPKERFSAEFPKEGPSILRIQQVVRGDSAAYFCASSPMASGGYNEQFFGPGTRLTVL.

This chain links TRBV6-5 with TRBJ1-1; tentatively, D is TRBD1 (5 bases). The CDR3 runs 15 residues. The germline V gene has CDR1 MNHEY and CDR2 SVGAGI. V dropped 4 bases and J dropped 5 bases, with 17 bases sitting between them. CDR3 residues: CASSFRPGRGTEAFF. CDR3 DNA sequence: TGTGCCAGCAGTTTCAGGCCGGGGAGGGGAACTGAAGCTTTCTTT.

This clone occurred once. The chain recombines TRBV11-2 with TRBJ2-7; TRBD2 matches 9 bases. There are 17 residues in the CDR3. V lost 4 bases, J lost 4 bases, and 14 bases stayed unmatched. Germline V gene lookup returns CDR1 SGHAT and CDR2 FQNNGV. The CDR3, as DNA: TGTGCCAGCAGCTATTCCGGGACTAGCCCTGCAACTTACGAGCAGTACTTC. Residues: CASSYSGTSPATYEQYF.

The V call is TRBV28, the J call TRBJ2-7; 9 bases line up with TRBD2. The germline gives CDR1 MDHEN, CDR2 SYDVKM. The junction had 7 bases not matched to a gene; V was cut back by 0 bases and J by 4 bases. This CDR3 is 16 amino acids long. CDR3 sequence reads: CASSLWEREVGYEQYF. CDR3 DNA sequence: TGTGCCAGCAGTTTATGGGAGCGGGAGGTGGGATACGAGCAGTACTTC.

This rearrangement joins TRBV19 to TRBJ2-7; TRBD2 matches 14 bases. Germline V gene data show CDR1 as LNHDA and CDR2 as SQIVND (reference sequence). V dropped 6 bases and J dropped 3; count of bases not matched to a gene: 10. The CDR3 length is 17 residues. The CDR3 loop reads CASSLRTSGRSFYEQYF. In DNA form, the CDR3 reads TGTGCCAGTAGCCTCCGGACTAGCGGGAGGTCTTTCTACGAGCAGTACTTC. The full variable domain, in which reference TRBV19 and TRBJ2-7 provide the parts outside the CDR3, is DGGITQSPKYLFRKEGQNVTLSCEQNLNHDAMYWYRQDPGQGLRLIYYSQIVNDFQKGDIAEGYSVSREKKESFPLTVTSAQKNPTAFYLCASSLRTSGRSFYEQYFGPGTRLTVT.

The genes are TRBV9 and TRBJ2-1; 10 bases match TRBD2. CDR1 and CDR2 from the germline V gene are SGDLS and YYNGEE. The junction had 7 bases not matched to a gene; V was cut back by 3 bases and J by 7 bases. The CDR3 extends over 15 amino acids. CDR3 sequence (DNA): TGTGCCAGCAGCGCTATCGGACTAGCGGTTAATGAGCAGTTCTTC. Its translation is CASSAIGLAVNEQFF.